The rows below give T cell receptor beta chains drawn from one sample of a study of T-cell reconstitution after alpha-beta-depleted transplantation in children. Via MiXCR, TCRdb re-called the PCR reads, giving one row per CDR3 protein. In the table there are roughly 500,000 distinct CDR3 sequences, about 10% of which are singletons. Source: PBMCs, taken before TCRalphabeta/CD19-depleted stem cell transplant. The receptors derive from a child aged 2 to 9 with inherited bone marrow failure, due to receive a stem cell transplant. Each CDR3 is given with its conserved first and last residue. The D gene is left open where the match is weak. Expanded clones get a size class; other rows say once, few or many, or leave the size out.

D gene: NA; V gene: TRBV6-5; clone size: many; J gene: TRBJ1-2; CDR3 protein: CASSTGPIYGYTF; CDR3 DNA: TGTGCCAGCAGTACGGGACCTATTTATGGCTACACCTTC
D gene: NA; V gene: TRBV20-1; clone size: many; J gene: TRBJ1-5; CDR3 protein: CSARDLIPNQPQHF; CDR3 DNA: TGCAGTGCTAGAGATCTAATCCCGAATCAGCCCCAGCATTTT
D gene: TRBD1; V gene: TRBV15; clone size: NA; J gene: TRBJ2-3; CDR3 protein: CATSQTDRGRTDTQYF; CDR3 DNA: TGTGCCACCAGCCAAACGGACAGGGGGCGCACAGATACGCAGTATTTT
D gene: TRBD2; V gene: TRBV4-3; clone size: many; J gene: TRBJ2-1; CDR3 protein: CASSQAAGGRNEQFF; CDR3 DNA: TGCGCCAGCAGCCAAGCGGCGGGAGGGAGGAATGAGCAGTTCTTC
D gene: NA; V gene: TRBV7-2; clone size: many; J gene: TRBJ1-5; CDR3 protein: CASSLVPHSNQPQHF; CDR3 DNA: TGTGCCAGCAGTTTAGTCCCCCATAGCAATCAGCCCCAGCATTTT
D gene: TRBD1; V gene: TRBV11-3; clone size: NA; J gene: TRBJ1-5; CDR3 protein: CASSLPSRGSSNQPQHF; CDR3 DNA: TGTGCCAGCAGCTTACCCTCCAGGGGGTCTAGCAATCAGCCCCAGCATTTT
D gene: NA; V gene: TRBV5-1; clone size: many; J gene: TRBJ2-1; CDR3 protein: CASSLVRQLYNEQFF; CDR3 DNA: TGCGCCAGCAGCTTGGTTCGGCAACTCTACAATGAGCAGTTCTTC
D gene: NA; V gene: TRBV12-3/TRBV12-4; clone size: many; J gene: TRBJ1-1; CDR3 protein: CASRKDGNDEAFF; CDR3 DNA: TGTGCCAGCAGGAAAGACGGTAACGATGAAGCTTTCTTT
D gene: NA; V gene: TRBV5-4; clone size: few; J gene: TRBJ1-2; CDR3 protein: CASSLTAIYGYTF; CDR3 DNA: TGTGCCAGCAGCCTGACCGCGATCTATGGCTACACCTTC
D gene: NA; V gene: TRBV28; clone size: many; J gene: TRBJ1-2; CDR3 protein: CASSLGGVGYTF; CDR3 DNA: TGTGCCAGCAGTTTAGGAGGGGTTGGCTACACCTTC
D gene: TRBD1; V gene: TRBV12-3/TRBV12-4; clone size: many; J gene: TRBJ2-7; CDR3 protein: CASSSRDRGIYEQYF; CDR3 DNA: TGTGCCAGCAGTTCCCGGGACAGGGGTATCTACGAGCAGTACTTC
D gene: NA; V gene: TRBV20-1; clone size: many; J gene: TRBJ2-3; CDR3 protein: CSADLATSTDTQYF; CDR3 DNA: TGCAGTGCCGATCTAGCGACTAGCACAGATACGCAGTATTTT
D gene: NA; V gene: TRBV27; clone size: many; J gene: TRBJ2-1; CDR3 protein: CASSSYWANEQFF; CDR3 DNA: TGTGCCAGCAGTTCCTACTGGGCCAATGAGCAGTTCTTC
D gene: NA; V gene: TRBV6-2/TRBV6-3; clone size: many; J gene: TRBJ2-5; CDR3 protein: CASSYVGSQETQYF; CDR3 DNA: TGTGCCAGCAGTTACGTTGGCAGCCAAGAGACCCAGTACTTC
D gene: NA; V gene: TRBV5-1; clone size: few; J gene: TRBJ2-6; CDR3 protein: CASSLATGYSSGANVLTF; CDR3 DNA: TGCGCCAGCAGCTTAGCGACAGGCTACAGCTCTGGGGCCAACGTCCTGACTTTC
D gene: NA; V gene: TRBV13; clone size: few; J gene: TRBJ2-7; CDR3 protein: CASSPRGETSTYEQYF; CDR3 DNA: TGTGCCAGCAGCCCTAGGGGGGAGACTAGTACCTACGAGCAGTACTTC
D gene: NA; V gene: TRBV4-3; clone size: many; J gene: TRBJ2-6; CDR3 protein: CASSPRDSTSGANVLTF; CDR3 DNA: TGCGCCAGCAGCCCGCGGGACAGTACCTCTGGGGCCAACGTCCTGACTTTC
D gene: NA; V gene: TRBV3-1; clone size: many; J gene: TRBJ2-3; CDR3 protein: CASSYQSDTQYF; CDR3 DNA: TGTGCCAGCAGCTATCAGTCCGATACGCAGTATTTT
D gene: NA; V gene: TRBV4-3; clone size: many; J gene: TRBJ2-7; CDR3 protein: CASSLGLTHNYEQYF; CDR3 DNA: TGCGCCAGCAGCCTCGGACTGACCCATAACTACGAGCAGTACTTC
D gene: TRBD2; V gene: TRBV10-3; clone size: NA; J gene: TRBJ2-7; CDR3 protein: CAIRRTSGGVSYEQYF; CDR3 DNA: TGTGCCATCAGAAGGACTAGCGGGGGGGTCTCCTACGAGCAGTACTTC
D gene: TRBD2; V gene: TRBV27; clone size: many; J gene: TRBJ2-7; CDR3 protein: CASSSTSGRAYEQYF; CDR3 DNA: TGTGCCAGCAGTTCCACTAGCGGGAGAGCCTACGAGCAGTACTTC
D gene: TRBD2; V gene: TRBV19; clone size: NA; J gene: TRBJ2-3; CDR3 protein: CASSPLIAGGPGGNTQYF; CDR3 DNA: TGTGCCAGTAGTCCACTCATAGCGGGAGGGCCAGGAGGAAATACGCAGTATTTT
D gene: TRBD2; V gene: TRBV20-1; clone size: many; J gene: TRBJ2-7; CDR3 protein: CSATGTSGISWEQYF; CDR3 DNA: TGCAGTGCTACCGGGACTAGCGGGATATCGTGGGAGCAGTACTTC
D gene: TRBD2; V gene: TRBV5-1; clone size: many; J gene: TRBJ2-7; CDR3 protein: CASSYGLPSGAYEQYF; CDR3 DNA: TGCGCCAGCAGCTACGGTTTACCTAGCGGAGCTTACGAGCAGTACTTC
D gene: NA; V gene: TRBV5-6; clone size: many; J gene: TRBJ2-3; CDR3 protein: CASSLPAPRGTDTQYF; CDR3 DNA: TGTGCCAGCAGCTTGCCCGCCCCGAGGGGCACAGATACGCAGTATTTT
D gene: NA; V gene: TRBV15; clone size: few; J gene: TRBJ1-3; CDR3 protein: CATSLDGASGNTIYF; CDR3 DNA: TGTGCCACCAGCCTCGACGGTGCCTCTGGAAACACCATATATTTT
D gene: NA; V gene: TRBV21-1; clone size: many; J gene: TRBJ2-1; CDR3 protein: CASRTEYNEQFF; CDR3 DNA: TGTGCCAGCAGGACAGAGTACAATGAGCAGTTCTTC
D gene: TRBD1; V gene: TRBV7-8; clone size: many; J gene: TRBJ2-2; CDR3 protein: CASSFGPGRDRDWAGELFF; CDR3 DNA: TGTGCCAGCAGCTTTGGGCCGGGGCGGGACAGGGATTGGGCCGGGGAGCTGTTTTTT
D gene: NA; V gene: TRBV12-3/TRBV12-4; clone size: many; J gene: TRBJ1-5; CDR3 protein: CASSLAAGPYQPQHF; CDR3 DNA: TGTGCCAGCAGTTTAGCCGCCGGCCCCTATCAGCCCCAGCATTTT
D gene: NA; V gene: TRBV30; clone size: few; J gene: TRBJ2-7; CDR3 protein: CAWSGGTVTYEQYF; CDR3 DNA: TGTGCCTGGAGTGGAGGGACGGTGACCTACGAGCAGTACTTC
D gene: NA; V gene: TRBV7-8; clone size: many; J gene: TRBJ2-7; CDR3 protein: CASSYGTASRPYEQYF; CDR3 DNA: TGTGCCAGCAGTTACGGGACCGCCTCGAGACCCTACGAGCAGTACTTC
D gene: TRBD2; V gene: TRBV7-9; clone size: few; J gene: TRBJ2-1; CDR3 protein: CASPAGGPRNEQFF; CDR3 DNA: TGTGCCAGTCCAGCGGGAGGGCCTCGGAATGAGCAGTTCTTC